This T cell receptor beta chain stems from a study of blood T cells in healthy people across ages. Study results and limitations: TCR beta diversity was tightly associated with the proportion of naive T cells. It was the long-lived donors that had more naive CD4+ cells and higher diversity than aged donors.

With regard to this clonotype: The target antigen is unknown.

The CDR3 spans 16 residues. Per germline, CDR1 DFQATT and CDR2 SNEGSKA (reference sequence). The V end lost 6 bases, the J end lost 1 base, and 19 bases lay between the germline ends. Alongside a J-beta primer mix, a sample-barcoded 5' primer served in a second PCR lasting roughly 7 to 11 cycles. TCRdb redid the calling of the 5' RACE reads with MiXCR, one entry per CDR3 protein. The sample includes 800,000 to 900,000 distinct CDR3 sequences, around two thirds of them seen just once. Peripheral blood samples of 9 to 10 milliliters were drawn from each donor. Total RNA extracted from each sample amounted to at least 5.5 micrograms.

The TCR comes from a man younger than 40 in good health. Sequences were obtained from blood. This chain joins TRBV20-1 and TRBJ2-1; D perhaps matches TRBD1 (6 bases). Here the CDR3 DNA reads TGCAGTGCGGCTCGGAGGACAGCGCGATCCTACAATGAGCAGTTCTTC. The encoded protein is CSAARRTARSYNEQFF.